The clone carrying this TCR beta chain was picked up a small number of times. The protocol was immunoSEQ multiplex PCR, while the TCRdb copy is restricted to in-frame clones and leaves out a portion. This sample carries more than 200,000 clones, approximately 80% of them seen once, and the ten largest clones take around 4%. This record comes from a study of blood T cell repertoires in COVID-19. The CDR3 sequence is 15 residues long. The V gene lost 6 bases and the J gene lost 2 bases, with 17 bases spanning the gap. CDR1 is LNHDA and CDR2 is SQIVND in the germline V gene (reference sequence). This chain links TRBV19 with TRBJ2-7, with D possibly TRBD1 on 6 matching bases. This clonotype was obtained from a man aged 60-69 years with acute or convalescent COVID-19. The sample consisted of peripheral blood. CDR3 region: CASSRDISGPYEQYF. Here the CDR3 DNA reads TGTGCCAGTAGCCGGGACATTTCTGGCCCCTACGAGCAGTACTTC.